These 29 T cell receptor beta chains were sequenced from one sample in a study of blood T cell repertoires in COVID-19. Profiled with immunoSEQ multiplex PCR; TCRdb holds only in-frame clones, not every one. The sample yields fewer than 300,000 clones, roughly four fifths seen once. Input material: peripheral blood. These receptors were collected from a woman aged 45-65 years who had recovered from COVID-19.

This sequence joins TRBV7-2 and TRBJ2-5; 8 bases fit TRBD2. This CDR3 is 13 amino acids long. Trimming at V came to 5 bases and at J to 5 bases, leaving 4 bases not matched to a gene. Germline CDR1 reads SGHTA; CDR2 reads FQGNSA. The CDR3 region has the DNA TGTGCCAGCAGCCGTAGCGGGGAGGAGACCCAGTACTTC. Its translation is CASSRSGEETQYF.

The chain is built from TRBV30 and TRBJ1-5; D is uncertain. Per the germline V gene, CDR1 is GTSNPN and CDR2 is SVGIG (reference sequence). This CDR3 region has 18 residues. V was shortened by 0 bases and J by 1 base, with 19 bases between the two germline ends. The CDR3 reads CAWSVSRVPGASNQPQHF. CDR3 bases: TGTGCCTGGAGTGTAAGTCGGGTTCCGGGAGCGAGCAATCAGCCCCAGCATTTT.

This clone has a single count. The gene calls are TRBV2 and TRBJ1-1; D remains unclear. The CDR3 covers 13 residues. Germline V gene lookup returns CDR1 SNHLY and CDR2 FYNNEI. V shed 7 bases and J shed 0 bases, with 9 bases lying between them. As DNA, the CDR3 is TGTGCCAGCACCGAACTTTTGAACACTGAAGCTTTCTTT. It specifies CASTELLNTEAFF.

The V and J genes are TRBV18 and TRBJ1-6; TRBD1 agrees at 8 bases. V gave up 3 bases and J gave up 9 bases; unmatched junction bases: 7. The CDR3 runs to 15 residues. CDR1 and CDR2 from the germline V gene are KGHSH and LQKENI. CDR3 region: CASSPPGQASSPLHF. For the CDR3, the DNA is TGTGCCAGCTCACCCCCGGGACAGGCCTCTTCACCCCTCCACTTT.

V is TRBV5-4 and J is TRBJ1-1; 8 bases are a match to TRBD1. Germline CDR1 is SGHNT and CDR2 is YYREEE (reference sequence). The CDR3 consists of 16 residues. V lost 0 bases to trimming and J lost 5 bases; unmatched junction nucleotides: 9. This CDR3 reads CASSLAGGRLSTEAFF. The CDR3, as DNA: TGTGCCAGCAGCTTGGCAGGGGGCAGGTTGAGTACTGAAGCTTTCTTT.

This rearrangement joins TRBV4-2 to TRBJ2-7, with TRBD2 matching over 8 bases. The germline V gene has CDR1 LGHNA and CDR2 YNFKEQ. V shed 3 bases and J 0 bases; nucleotides not matched to a gene: 1. This CDR3 has 14 residues. The CDR3 here is CASSQGTSSYEQYF. The CDR3 coding sequence is TGTGCCAGCAGCCAGGGGACTAGCTCCTACGAGCAGTACTTC.

The rearrangement uses TRBV4-3 and TRBJ1-4; 10 bases map to TRBD1. J gave up 8 bases and V 4 bases, and 10 bases lay outside the gene matches. Germline V lookup: CDR1 LGHNA, CDR2 YSLEER. The CDR3 is 16 residues long. CDR3 sequence: CASSLSGTGVDEKLFF. CDR3 nucleotide sequence: TGCGCCAGCAGCCTCTCCGGGACAGGGGTGGACGAAAAACTGTTTTTT.

The chain employs TRBV7-7 and TRBJ2-5; perhaps TRBD2 as D (7 bases). V dropped 1 base and J dropped 5 bases, with 14 bases sitting between them. CDR3 length equals 15 residues. Germline V lookup: CDR1 SSHAT, CDR2 FNYEAQ (reference sequence). The CDR3 nucleotides are TGTGCCAGCAGCTTAGACGCGGGGGCGGGGGAGACCCAGTACTTC. Encoded protein: CASSLDAGAGETQYF.

The chain links TRBV28 to TRBJ1-5; 8 bases agree with TRBD1. The CDR3 totals 16 residues. Germline assignment: CDR1 MDHEN and CDR2 SYDVKM. After removal of 5 bases from V and 2 bases from J, the junction contained 8 bases not matched to a gene. CDR3 protein: CASSAHRGYGNQPQHF. The CDR3, as DNA: TGTGCCAGCAGTGCCCACAGGGGGTACGGCAATCAGCCCCAGCATTTT.

This chain links TRBV28 with TRBJ1-5; TRBD1 matches 9 bases. The V and J ends lost 6 bases and 2 bases, in that order; junction bases with no gene match: 8. Germline CDR1 reads MDHEN; CDR2 reads SYDVKM. The CDR3 loop spans 16 amino acids. The CDR3 is CASSPGDRERNQPQHF. The CDR3 DNA reads as TGTGCCAGCAGCCCAGGGGACAGGGAGCGCAATCAGCCCCAGCATTTT.

This sequence joins TRBV5-1 and TRBJ2-1; 8 bases fit TRBD1. The CDR3 has 13 residues. J was trimmed by 7 bases and V by 5 bases; bases with no gene match: 5. Germline CDR1 and CDR2: SGHRS and YFSETQ. CDR3 bases: TGCGCCAGCAGGACAGGGGAAGGGAATGAGCAGTTCTTC. Translated, it gives CASRTGEGNEQFF.

The chain carries TRBV5-6 and TRBJ2-5, with 7 bases matching TRBD2. The V gene's germline CDR1 is SGHDT and CDR2 YYEEEE. This CDR3 is built from 15 residues. Trimming cost V 4 bases and J 5 bases; bases outside gene matches: 11. CDR3 loop: CASSLRRLGGETQYF. DNA for the CDR3: TGTGCCAGCAGCCTACGTCGTTTGGGGGGGGAGACCCAGTACTTC.

The sample holds a few counts of this clone. This rearrangement joins TRBV19 to TRBJ1-5; tentatively, D is TRBD1 (5 bases). CDR1 and CDR2 (germline): LNHDA, SQIVND (reference sequence). The CDR3 runs to 20 residues. Trimming shortened V by 4 bases and J by 0 bases, and 25 bases separated the two germline ends. CDR3 region: CASSRDGGFTGIYSNQPQHF. Written as DNA, the CDR3 is TGTGCCAGTAGTAGAGATGGAGGGTTTACAGGAATTTATAGCAATCAGCCCCAGCATTTT.

The V call is TRBV6-2 or TRBV6-3, the J call TRBJ1-6; D might be TRBD1 (5 bases). The V and J ends lost 4 bases and 7 bases respectively, with 11 bases between them. The CDR3 has 14 residues. CDR1 is MNHEY, CDR2 SVGEGT, per germline. CDR3 DNA sequence: TGTGCCAGCAGTTGGAGACAGCTGAATTCACCCCTCCACTTT. It codes for CASSWRQLNSPLHF.

This clone was detected a few times. The chain couples TRBV9 to TRBJ2-2; D might be TRBD1 (5 bases). Deletions cut 2 bases from V and 8 bases from J, with 10 bases between. The CDR3 loop spans 13 amino acids. Per germline, CDR1 SGDLS and CDR2 YYNGEE. The CDR3 nucleotides read TGTGCCAGCAGCGTCCAGGGAACGGGGGAGCTGTTTTTT. Protein product: CASSVQGTGELFF.

The chain has TRBV7-9 and TRBJ2-5; 9 nucleotides line up with TRBD2. CDR1 is SEHNR, CDR2 FQNEAQ, per germline (reference sequence). V was pared by 3 bases and J by 7 bases, with 9 bases of the junction left unmatched. This CDR3 spans 15 amino acids. This CDR3 is CASSFKAGGPGTQYF. The CDR3 coding sequence is TGTGCCAGCAGCTTCAAGGCGGGGGGGCCAGGGACCCAGTACTTC.

The chain combines TRBV6-5 with TRBJ2-7; D remains unclear. Trimming took off 6 bases at V and 3 bases at J, with 18 bases between the two ends. From germline, CDR1 is MNHEY and CDR2 SVGAGI. The CDR3 is 15 amino acids. CDR3 nucleotide sequence: TGTGCCAGCAGAAAACAGTTGGCAGCCGGCTACGAGCAGTACTTC. It is translated as CASRKQLAAGYEQYF.

The chain uses TRBV5-8 and TRBJ2-1, with TRBD1 matching over 8 bases. Unmatched junction bases numbered 9, after V lost 4 bases and J lost 6 bases. Per germline, CDR1 SGHTS and CDR2 YDEGEE. This CDR3 contains 15 residues. CDR3 in amino acids: CASSDDRGIFNEQFF. CDR3 DNA sequence: TGTGCCAGCAGCGATGACAGGGGTATTTTCAATGAGCAGTTCTTC.

The chain employs TRBV5-1 and TRBJ2-7; 9 bases are a match to TRBD1. The CDR3 runs 15 residues. V lost 1 base, J lost 7 bases, and 9 bases stayed unmatched. Germline CDR1 SGHRS, CDR2 YFSETQ. This CDR3 is CASSLTGQGTLEQYF. The CDR3 DNA reads as TGCGCCAGCAGCTTGACGGGACAGGGAACGTTGGAGCAGTACTTC.

This clone was counted once. The chain has TRBV28 and TRBJ2-7, with TRBD1 matching 9 bases. This CDR3 has 15 residues. Germline V gives CDR1 MDHEN, CDR2 SYDVKM. The ends lost 5 bases at V and 2 bases at J; junction bases unmatched: 7. The CDR3 bases are TGTGCCAGCAGTAACGCCGGGACAGGGCCCTACGAGCAGTACTTC. Residues: CASSNAGTGPYEQYF.

The V gene is TRBV18, the J gene TRBJ1-2; no definite D call. Trimming cost V 2 bases and J 1 base, with 8 bases left between them. Germline V gene lookup returns CDR1 KGHSH and CDR2 LQKENI. CDR3 length equals 14 residues. CDR3 DNA: TGTGCCAGCTCACCAACGGAGATTAACTATGGCTACACCTTC. This codes for CASSPTEINYGYTF.

This clone was counted a single time. CDR3 in DNA: TGTGCCAGCAGTCCCCTCCTACAGGGTGGCAACACCGGGGAGCTGTTTTTT. This codes for CASSPLLQGGNTGELFF. This sequence joins TRBV27 and TRBJ2-2, with a tentative D call TRBD1 (6 bases). This CDR3 spans 17 amino acids. Per the germline V gene, CDR1 is MNHEY and CDR2 is SMNVEV (reference sequence). The V end was cut by 5 bases, the J end by 2 bases, with 18 bases between.

Remarks on this clone: Other DNA sequences within the sample encode an identical CDR3. The V gene is TRBV4-3, the J gene TRBJ2-7; TRBD2 matches at 11 bases. The CDR3 totals 15 residues. Germline loops: CDR1 LGHNA, CDR2 YSLEER. The trim removed 1 base at V and 2 bases at J, leaving 1 base unmatched. The DNA of the CDR3 is TGCGCCAGCAGCCAAGGACTAGCGGGGACCTACGAGCAGTACTTC. It encodes CASSQGLAGTYEQYF.

The sample holds a few counts of this clone. The rearrangement uses TRBV6-2 or TRBV6-3 and TRBJ2-7; D possibly corresponds to TRBD1 (6 bases). In germline, CDR1 is MNHEY, CDR2 SVGEGT. The length of the CDR3 is 15 residues. The germline V and J ends were trimmed by 2 bases and 5 bases, with 16 bases remaining between them. CDR3 loop: CASSYQRTVFNEQYF. Here the CDR3 DNA reads TGTGCCAGCAGTTACCAAAGGACAGTTTTCAACGAGCAGTACTTC.

This clone was seen just once. V and J are TRBV7-7 and TRBJ2-5, with TRBD1 matching over 10 bases. Unmatched junction bases numbered 4, after V lost 5 bases and J lost 1 base. The CDR3 runs to 15 residues. The germline V gene has CDR1 SSHAT and CDR2 FNYEAQ (reference sequence). CDR3 sequence: CASSIRDRGQETQYF. CDR3 nucleotides: TGTGCCAGCAGCATCCGGGACAGGGGCCAAGAGACCCAGTACTTC.

The rearrangement joins TRBV2 to TRBJ1-1, with 7 bases that match TRBD1. Germline CDR1 and CDR2: SNHLY and FYNNEI. The ends lost 6 bases at V and 4 bases at J; junction bases unmatched: 8. This CDR3 spans 14 amino acids. CDR3 amino acids: CASSRGVVSTEAFF. In nucleotides, the CDR3 is TGTGCCAGCAGCAGGGGGGTTGTAAGCACTGAAGCTTTCTTT.

This clone was detected a few times. The J gene is TRBJ1-1, the V gene TRBV7-9, with D uncertain. The CDR3 contains 14 residues. The germline V gene has CDR1 SEHNR and CDR2 FQNEAQ (reference sequence). V lost 1 base to trimming and J lost 1 base, with 7 bases between them. This chain's CDR3 is CASSLDGENTEAFF. Written as DNA, the CDR3 is TGTGCCAGCAGCTTAGACGGGGAGAACACTGAAGCTTTCTTT.

The rearrangement links TRBV5-4 to TRBJ1-6, with 9 nucleotides matching TRBD1. CDR3 size: 14 residues. Germline assignment: CDR1 SGHNT and CDR2 YYREEE (reference sequence). V dropped 0 bases and J dropped 8; count of bases not matched to a gene: 0. The CDR3 sequence is CASSLGTGDSPLHF. The CDR3 nucleotides are TGTGCCAGCAGCTTGGGGACAGGGGATTCACCCCTCCACTTT.

The chain combines TRBV19 with TRBJ2-1; tentatively, D is TRBD2 (6 bases). Per germline, CDR1 LNHDA and CDR2 SQIVND (reference sequence). V was trimmed by 6 bases and J by 0 bases, leaving 18 bases between them. The CDR3 has 17 amino acids. The CDR3 here is CASRTSFGGSSYNEQFF. CDR3 in DNA: TGTGCCAGTAGGACCTCTTTCGGGGGTTCCTCCTACAATGAGCAGTTCTTC.